This passage covers 16 T cell receptor beta chains from one sample sequenced in a study of PD-1 blockade in classical Hodgkin lymphoma. Sequencing used immunoSEQ multiplex PCR; TCRdb keeps in-frame clones, though not all of them. The sample records approximately 98,000 clones, around 89% being singletons. Each of the patients experienced relapse following autologous stem cell transplantation, and their brentuximab vedotin exposure differed. The material sequenced was peripheral blood mononuclear cells (PBMCs), taken before the second cycle of nivolumab. The receptors stem from a human donor with classical Hodgkin lymphoma.

V is TRBV4-3 and J is TRBJ2-7; TRBD2 matches at 7 bases. This CDR3 has 15 residues. Germline lookup yields CDR1 LGHNA and CDR2 YSLEER. V dropped 1 base and J dropped 4; count of bases not matched to a gene: 7. CDR3 DNA sequence: TGCGCCAGCAGCCAAGGCCTAGGGAGGGCGTACGAGCAGTACTTC. Protein product: CASSQGLGRAYEQYF.

The rearrangement uses TRBV6-1 and TRBJ1-2; perhaps TRBD1 as D (5 bases). This CDR3 region has 15 residues. Trimming removed 1 base at V and 1 base at J, with 10 bases between. CDR1 MNHNS and CDR2 SASEGT come from the germline V gene. DNA of the CDR3: TGTGCCAGCAGTGAAGAGCTGGGGCGTAACTATGGCTACACCTTC. Translation: CASSEELGRNYGYTF.

The chain couples TRBV18 to TRBJ2-5; D not resolved. V lost 3 bases to trimming and J lost 1 base, with 6 bases between them. The CDR3 sequence is 13 residues long. Germline CDR1 KGHSH, CDR2 LQKENI. The CDR3 DNA sequence: TGTGCCAGCTCACCGGGTACCCAAGAGACCCAGTACTTC. Translation: CASSPGTQETQYF.

The CDR3 DNA sequence: TGCAGCGTTGTAGCGCCTGGGATCGGGAACTATGGCTACACCTTC. This gives the protein CSVVAPGIGNYGYTF. This chain connects TRBV29-1 to TRBJ1-2; no firm D call. V was clipped by 4 bases and J by 2 bases, with 17 bases between them. CDR1 and CDR2 (germline): SQVTM, ANQGSEA. The CDR3 is 15 residues long.

The chain employs TRBV5-4 and TRBJ2-2, with 11 bases lining up with TRBD2. Germline CDR1 is SGHNT and CDR2 is YYREEE (reference sequence). CDR3 length: 18 amino acids. The junction had 10 bases not matched to a gene; V was cut back by 3 bases and J by 3 bases. CDR3 residues: CASSSGTSGGRDTGELFF. The CDR3 DNA reads as TGTGCCAGCAGCTCGGGGACTAGCGGCGGTAGGGACACCGGGGAGCTGTTTTTT.

CDR3 region: CASSPNFWGSSYEQYF. The CDR3 DNA is TGTGCCAGCAGTCCTAATTTTTGGGGGAGCTCCTACGAGCAGTACTTC. The gene calls are TRBV27 and TRBJ2-7; either TRBD1 or TRBD2 may supply D (5 bases each). The CDR3 runs 16 residues. V lost 5 bases to trimming and J lost 0 bases, with 17 bases between them. Germline assignment: CDR1 MNHEY and CDR2 SMNVEV (reference sequence).

This chain connects TRBV4-2 to TRBJ1-2; the D is unclear. CDR1 and CDR2 (germline): LGHNA, YNFKEQ. The CDR3 extends over 14 amino acids. V was clipped by 4 bases and J by 3 bases, with 12 bases between them. CDR3 sequence: CASSPLGSDYGYTF. The CDR3 DNA follows: TGTGCCAGCAGCCCCCTTGGCAGCGACTATGGCTACACCTTC.

The J gene is TRBJ1-4, the V gene TRBV6-5; D possibly corresponds to TRBD1 (5 bases). The V end lost 5 bases, the J end lost 5 bases, and 15 bases lay between the germline ends. Germline assignment: CDR1 MNHEY and CDR2 SVGAGI. This CDR3 contains 15 residues. The CDR3 reads CASSRLGQANEKLFF. In nucleotides, the CDR3 is TGTGCCAGCAGTCGACTGGGGCAAGCGAATGAAAAACTGTTTTTT.

This chain links TRBV27 with TRBJ2-3, with TRBD1 matching over 7 bases. The germline V gene has CDR1 MNHEY and CDR2 SMNVEV (reference sequence). The V and J ends lost 6 bases and 2 bases, in that order; junction bases with no gene match: 8. The CDR3 totals 15 residues. CDR3 amino acids: CASRRAGGATDTQYF. In DNA, the CDR3 is TGTGCCAGCAGGAGAGCAGGGGGAGCCACAGATACGCAGTATTTT.

This clone was seen once. The gene calls are TRBV30 and TRBJ1-2, with TRBD1 matching over 11 bases. Germline V gives CDR1 GTSNPN, CDR2 SVGIG (reference sequence). J gave up 4 bases and V 4 bases, and 14 bases lay outside the gene matches. This CDR3 is built from 17 residues. Here the CDR3 DNA reads TGTGCCTGGACCCTCTCCCGGACAGGGGGCTTAGGCTATGGCTACACCTTC. Amino acid sequence: CAWTLSRTGGLGYGYTF.

This clone was seen a few times. The chain couples TRBV6-5 to TRBJ2-7; 7 bases match TRBD1. V was pared by 5 bases and J by 2 bases, with 9 bases of the junction left unmatched. Per the germline V gene, CDR1 is MNHEY and CDR2 is SVGAGI. CDR3 size: 15 residues. CDR3 DNA sequence: TGTGCCAGCAGTAACCCGGGACAGCCACCCTACGAGCAGTACTTC. It codes for CASSNPGQPPYEQYF.

The rearrangement links TRBV10-2 to TRBJ1-1; D perhaps matches TRBD1 (5 bases). The germline V gene has CDR1 WSHSY and CDR2 SAAADI. Trimming took 6 bases from V and 3 from J, leaving 11 bases between them. The CDR3 has 13 amino acids. CDR3 in DNA: TGCGCCAGCAGCATAACGGGGGACACTGAAGCTTTCTTT. It is translated as CASSITGDTEAFF.

The chain uses TRBV30 and TRBJ1-4; 8 nucleotides agree with TRBD1. The CDR3 extends over 16 amino acids. V gave up 4 bases and J gave up 0 bases; unmatched junction bases: 7. CDR1 is GTSNPN, CDR2 SVGIG, per germline (reference sequence). The CDR3 nucleotides are TGTGCCTGGACTCCGGACAGGGCTGCAACTAATGAAAAACTGTTTTTT. It yields the protein CAWTPDRAATNEKLFF.

The gene calls are TRBV10-3 and TRBJ2-5; 7 bases map to TRBD1. Trimming cost V 4 bases and J 3 bases; bases outside gene matches: 2. CDR1 is ENHRY, CDR2 SYGVKD, per germline. This CDR3 comprises 13 residues. In nucleotides, the CDR3 is TGTGCCATCAGTGGACAGGGTAAAGAGACCCAGTACTTC. It yields the protein CAISGQGKETQYF.

The J gene is TRBJ2-7, the V gene TRBV15; 8 bases are shared with TRBD1. The length of the CDR3 is 18 residues. Looked up from germline, CDR1 is LNHNV and CDR2 is YYDKDF (reference sequence). V shed 0 bases and J 0 bases; nucleotides not matched to a gene: 10. For the CDR3, the DNA is TGTGCCACCAGCAGAGAGATTGTAGCAGGGGGCAGCTCCTACGAGCAGTACTTC. Translated: CATSREIVAGGSSYEQYF.

The chain has TRBV19 and TRBJ2-1, with TRBD2 matching over 13 bases. The germline V gene encodes CDR1 LNHDA and CDR2 SQIVND (reference sequence). Trimming at V came to 4 bases and at J to 5 bases, leaving 5 bases not matched to a gene. The CDR3 is 16 residues long. The CDR3: CASSRKGTSGDNEQFF. CDR3 nucleotide sequence: TGTGCCAGTAGTAGAAAAGGGACTAGCGGGGACAATGAGCAGTTCTTC.